This TCR beta chain was recorded in a study of blood T cell repertoires in COVID-19. Study context: Italy, Spain and the United States were the sources of the convalescent and acute COVID-19 samples.

Trimming shortened V by 7 bases and J by 7 bases, and 16 bases separated the two germline ends. This CDR3 spans 13 amino acids. In germline, CDR1 is LGHNT, CDR2 FRNRAP. Measured with immunoSEQ multiplex PCR; TCRdb has only the in-frame clones, and not every one. The table lists some 300,000 clones, about 88% of them singletons. The rearrangement links TRBV12-5 to TRBJ1-1, with a possible D match to TRBD1 (6 bases). The source is an older woman with COVID-19, enrolled during active disease. Material: peripheral blood. CDR3 coding DNA: TGTGCTAGTGCCCCGACAGGAGACCATGAAGCTTTCTTT. Protein: CASAPTGDHEAFF.